This T cell receptor beta chain was observed in a study of shared clonotypes between healthy human individuals. Study-wide results and caveats: The sampled material consisted only of blood, and tissue repertoires are likely to differ. Richness estimates generally favored naive over memory subsets.

The germline CDR1 and CDR2 sequences are SGHRS and YFSETQ. V lost 1 base and J lost 2, with 15 bases in between. This CDR3 has 16 amino acids. Sequencing was performed with immunoSEQ multiplex PCR; in TCRdb, only in-frame clones are kept and a portion is missing. The table shows around 700,000 clones, with around 72% occurring only once. Comment on this clone: No antigen is known for it.

The sequence was collected from a woman aged 30 to 39 in good health. The rearrangement joins TRBV5-1 to TRBJ1-1, with D perhaps matching TRBD1 (6 bases). The sample comprised memory CD4+ T cells sorted from blood. Subset meaning: CD45RA-negative fraction. Here the CDR3 reads CASSLWGAGTNTEAFF. DNA for the CDR3: TGCGCCAGCAGCTTGTGGGGCGCAGGGACAAACACTGAAGCTTTCTTT.